The rows below give T cell receptor beta chains drawn from one sample of a study of a mutant IDH1 vaccine in newly diagnosed glioma. The assay was immunoSEQ multiplex PCR, and TCRdb's table has in-frame clones only and misses some. The sample holds some 56,000 clones; approximately 91% are singletons and the top ten take over 2.5%. The specimen comprised PBMCs, sampled from a glioma patient treated with radiotherapy, temozolomide or both. The receptor set was obtained from a man aged 45-60 years with glioma. Both conserved end residues are part of each CDR3. The D gene is left open where the match is weak. Clone size is stated in some rows and not others, as once, few, many or a class when expanded.

d_call	v_call	j_call	clone_size	cdr3_nt	cdr3_aa
TRBD1	TRBV7-8	TRBJ1-6	few	TGTGCCAGCAGCTCCGGACAGGGACATTCACCCCTCCACTTT	CASSSGQGHSPLHF
-	TRBV6-5	TRBJ1-2	-	TGTGCCAGCAGCCCACCTTCACAGGGAGGGGCTGGCTACACCTTC	CASSPPSQGGAGYTF
-	TRBV19	TRBJ2-5	-	TGTGCCAGTAGTATTAACCGCGAGACCCAGTACTTC	CASSINRETQYF
-	TRBV29-1	TRBJ2-3	few	TGCAGCGCCCTGACGCAGAGGTCGGGCACAGATACGCAGTATTTT	CSALTQRSGTDTQYF
TRBD1	TRBV25-1	TRBJ1-4	-	TGTGCCAGCAGTGACAGGACAGGGACTGAAAAACTGTTTTTT	CASSDRTGTEKLFF
-	TRBV5-4	TRBJ2-2	-	TGTGCCAGCAGCCAAAGACAACAGGTCACCGGGGAGCTGTTTTTT	CASSQRQQVTGELFF
-	TRBV7-2	TRBJ2-2	-	TGTGCCAGCCACAGATCCCAAACGGGGGAGCTGTTTTTT	CASHRSQTGELFF
TRBD2	TRBV4-1	TRBJ2-1	-	TGCGCCAGCAGCCTTCGGACTAGCGGAAGGGGTGAGCAGTTCTTC	CASSLRTSGRGEQFF
-	TRBV2	TRBJ1-1	-	TGTGCCAGCAGTGAAGCGCTTGGTGACACTGAAGCTTTCTTT	CASSEALGDTEAFF
-	TRBV7-9	TRBJ2-2	-	TGTGCCAGCAGCTTAGATGGCGGGGAGCTGTTTTTT	CASSLDGGELFF
-	TRBV19	TRBJ1-1	-	TGTGCCAGCTGTGGGCACCTGGGTGATGTTTTCTTT	CASCGHLGDVFF
-	TRBV5-4	TRBJ1-1	few	TGTGCCAGCAGCTCTTCCCCCAAGGGGGGCACTGAAGCTTTCTTT	CASSSSPKGGTEAFF
TRBD1	TRBV19	TRBJ1-5	-	TGTGCCAGTAGCCCACTAGGGACAGTACCCAATCAGCCCCAGCATTTT	CASSPLGTVPNQPQHF
-	TRBV9	TRBJ1-2	few	TGTGCCAGCAGCGTAAGTCCCGGGACCCGGGGCTATGGCTACACCTTC	CASSVSPGTRGYGYTF
-	TRBV5-1	TRBJ2-1	-	TGCGCCAGCAGCGGGGTCAGGGTGGGCAATGAGCAGTTCTTC	CASSGVRVGNEQFF
-	TRBV19	TRBJ2-7	-	TGTGCCAGTAGTATGCTGGACAGCGAGGCCTACGAGCAGTACTTC	CASSMLDSEAYEQYF
-	TRBV6-1	TRBJ2-2	-	TGTGCCAGCAGTGAGTCCCTACTACAGATCCTGTTTTTT	CASSESLLQILFF
TRBD1	TRBV5-5	TRBJ1-6	-	TGTGCCAGCAGCGACGCGACAGGGTTGTCACCCCTCCACTTT	CASSDATGLSPLHF
-	TRBV15	TRBJ2-1	-	TGTGCCACCAGCAAAGACCAGTACAATGAGCAGTTCTTC	CATSKDQYNEQFF
TRBD1	TRBV6-1	TRBJ1-5	once	TGTGCCAGCAGCCCGGGACAGGGCTTTGAAGCCCAGCATTTT	CASSPGQGFEAQHF
-	TRBV11-3	TRBJ2-3	once	TGTGCCAGCAGCTTCCACGCAGGAGCAGATACGCAGTATTTT	CASSFHAGADTQYF
-	TRBV19	TRBJ1-5	-	TGTGCCAGTAGTATTGTGGCAGGGTTCGATCAGCCCCAGCATTTT	CASSIVAGFDQPQHF
TRBD1	TRBV30	TRBJ2-7	-	TGTCCACTTGAGAGGGGGCCCGGGGAGCAGTACTTC	CPLERGPGEQYF